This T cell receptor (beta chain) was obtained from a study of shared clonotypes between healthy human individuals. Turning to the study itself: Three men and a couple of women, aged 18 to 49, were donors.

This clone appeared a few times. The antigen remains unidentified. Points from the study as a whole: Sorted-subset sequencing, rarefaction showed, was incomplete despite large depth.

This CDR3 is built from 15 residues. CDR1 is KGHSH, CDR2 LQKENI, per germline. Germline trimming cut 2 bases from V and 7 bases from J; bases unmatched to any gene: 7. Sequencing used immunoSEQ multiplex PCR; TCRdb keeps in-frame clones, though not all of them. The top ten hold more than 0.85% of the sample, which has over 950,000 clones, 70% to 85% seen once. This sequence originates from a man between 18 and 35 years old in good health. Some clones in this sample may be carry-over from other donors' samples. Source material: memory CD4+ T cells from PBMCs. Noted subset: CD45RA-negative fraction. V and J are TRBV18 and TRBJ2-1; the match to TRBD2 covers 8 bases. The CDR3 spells CASSPGAGGWNEQFF. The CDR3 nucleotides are TGTGCCAGCTCACCAGGGGCGGGAGGATGGAATGAGCAGTTCTTC.